The rows below give T cell receptor beta chains drawn from one sample of a study of T cells in Graves' hyperthyroidism and ophthalmopathy. TCRdb re-called the multiplex PCR reads with MiXCR, one entry per CDR3 protein. Altogether almost 600,000 distinct CDR3 sequences are present, approximately 14% being singletons, with the ten largest covering approximately 5.7%. Sample: blood. These receptors were obtained from a woman aged 25-40 years with Graves' hyperthyroidism that later progressed to Graves' ophthalmopathy. CDR3s include the opening cysteine and the closing phenylalanine or tryptophan. Each record gives: V gene, D gene, J gene, clone size, CDR3 protein, CDR3 DNA. A D gene is named only where the DNA matches it firmly. For some rows the clone size is stated as once, few or many, or as a class when expanded; others skip it.

>TRBV28|TRBD1|TRBJ1-2|few
CASSLGTGADGYTF
TGTGCCAGCAGTTTGGGGACAGGGGCGGATGGCTACACCTTC
>TRBV28|NA|TRBJ1-5|many
CASSLGIGAGEGQPQHF
TGTGCCAGCAGTTTAGGTATAGGGGCGGGGGAAGGTCAGCCCCAGCATTTT
>TRBV30|NA|TRBJ2-1|NA
CAWRGGYNEQFF
TGTGCCTGGAGGGGCGGATACAATGAGCAGTTCTTC
>TRBV24-1|NA|TRBJ2-1|many
CATSDPGQLNEQFF
TGTGCCACCAGTGATCCGGGACAACTCAATGAGCAGTTCTTC
>TRBV5-1|NA|TRBJ1-6|many
CASRLGVRTNSPLHF
TGCGCCAGCAGGTTGGGCGTCAGGACTAATTCACCCCTCCACTTT
>TRBV6-2/TRBV6-3|TRBD1|TRBJ2-7|NA
CASSAGTGINEQYF
TGTGCCAGCAGTGCCGGGACAGGGATTAACGAGCAGTACTTC
>TRBV29-1|TRBD1|TRBJ2-7|few
CSVGGQSSYEQYF
TGCAGCGTTGGGGGACAGAGCTCCTACGAGCAGTACTTC
>TRBV30|TRBD2|TRBJ2-4|NA
CALGATSLAKNIQYF
TGTGCCCTGGGCGCGACTAGCCTAGCCAAAAACATTCAGTACTTC
>TRBV12-3/TRBV12-4|NA|TRBJ1-2|NA
CASSSRQYYGYTF
TGTGCCAGCAGTTCCAGACAGTACTATGGCTACACCTTC
>TRBV10-3|NA|TRBJ2-2|few
CAISESTVGGTGELFF
TGTGCCATCAGTGAGTCGACGGTTGGAGGCACCGGGGAGCTGTTTTTT
>TRBV20-1|NA|TRBJ2-4|NA
CSARDSRGLLAKNIQYF
TGCAGTGCTAGAGATTCAAGGGGGTTACTAGCCAAAAACATTCAGTACTTC
>TRBV29-1|NA|TRBJ1-2|few
CSVWDSSPDGYTF
TGCAGCGTTTGGGACTCCTCTCCTGATGGCTACACCTTC
>TRBV2|TRBD2|TRBJ2-1|many
CASSVAGTHNEQFF
TGTGCCAGCAGCGTAGCGGGAACGCACAATGAGCAGTTCTTC
>TRBV5-6|NA|TRBJ2-3|few
CASSLASTRDTQYF
TGTGCCAGCAGCTTGGCCTCGACGAGAGATACGCAGTATTTT
>TRBV29-1|NA|TRBJ1-1|many
CRAGADTEAFF
TGCAGGGCAGGGGCAGACACTGAAGCTTTCTTT
>TRBV24-1|NA|TRBJ1-2|NA
CATSGSIGRGYGYTF
TGTGCCACCAGCGGAAGTATAGGGCGCGGGTATGGCTACACCTTC
>TRBV30|NA|TRBJ2-7|NA
CARGGTGYEQCF
TGTGCCCGGGGGGGGACAGGCTACGAGCAGTGCTTC
>TRBV9|NA|TRBJ1-1|many
CASSIGANTEAFF
TGTGCCAGCAGCATCGGGGCTAACACTGAAGCTTTCTTT
>TRBV12-3/TRBV12-4|NA|TRBJ2-3|many
CASSPPTSTDTQYF
TGTGCCAGCAGTCCACCGACTAGCACAGATACGCAGTATTTT
>TRBV27|NA|TRBJ1-2|many
CASSYANAENYGYTF
TGTGCCAGCAGTTATGCTAACGCCGAGAACTATGGCTACACCTTC
>TRBV24-1|NA|TRBJ2-7|many
CATSDSRDTLYEQYF
TGTGCCACCAGTGATTCCCGGGACACCCTCTACGAGCAGTACTTC
>TRBV6-5|NA|TRBJ2-7|many
CASSYSRGETYEQYF
TGTGCCAGCAGTTACTCGAGAGGGGAGACCTACGAGCAGTACTTC
>TRBV12-3/TRBV12-4|NA|TRBJ1-1|many
CASSPDPNTEAFF
TGTGCCAGCAGCCCAGATCCGAACACTGAAGCTTTCTTT
>TRBV5-5|NA|TRBJ1-1|many
CASSISRDGYTEAFF
TGTGCCAGCAGCATCAGTCGGGACGGGTACACTGAAGCTTTCTTT
>TRBV18|TRBD1|TRBJ1-1|many
CASSPTGLVTEAFF
TGTGCCAGCTCACCGACAGGGCTGGTAACTGAAGCTTTCTTT
>TRBV3-1|NA|TRBJ2-5|many
CASSQEGLGGSRTQYF
TGTGCCAGCAGCCAAGAGGGGTTGGGCGGATCAAGGACCCAGTACTTC
>TRBV6-1|NA|TRBJ2-7|many
CASSESYVGLGNGYEQYF
TGTGCCAGCAGTGAAAGTTATGTTGGGCTTGGGAACGGGTACGAGCAGTACTTC
>TRBV24-1|NA|TRBJ2-1|many
CATSESRTDNEQFF
TGTGCCACCAGTGAGTCACGGACTGACAATGAGCAGTTCTTC
>TRBV7-9|NA|TRBJ1-2|many
CASSSRQRDGYTF
TGTGCCAGCAGCTCCAGACAGAGAGATGGCTACACCTTC
>TRBV6-2/TRBV6-3|NA|TRBJ2-7|many
CASSYPMPSSYEQYF
TGTGCCAGCAGTTACCCCATGCCTAGCTCCTACGAGCAGTACTTC